Here is one T cell receptor beta chain with its context. Every donor contributed at least one pre-ART and at least two post-ART PBMC samples. The data belong to a study of long-term antiretroviral therapy in people with HIV. The run of the v3.0 immunoSEQ assay was at survey level. Sequencing targeted roughly 40,000-55,000 T-cell genomes per sample. Profiled with immunoSEQ multiplex PCR; TCRdb holds only in-frame clones, not every one. Among about 29,000 clones listed, more than 75% were seen once. Sequenced material: unsorted PBMCs, taken 2.9 years after starting antiretroviral therapy. The receptor comes from a man over 45 with HIV.

The CDR3 sequence: CASSPRNEQYF. Here the CDR3 DNA reads TGTGCCAGCAGTCCAAGGAACGAGCAGTACTTC. The rearrangement uses TRBV6-9 and TRBJ2-7; no definite D call. V shed 5 bases and J shed 5 bases, with 7 bases lying between them. The CDR3 has 11 residues. Germline values: CDR1 MNHGY, CDR2 SVAAGI.